This is a list of T cell receptor beta chains from one sample in a study of control samples from healthy donors and cancer patients. Produced via immunoSEQ multiplex PCR; TCRdb's table is partial and in-frame only. In the table there are about 140,000 clones, about 90% of which are singletons. Sequences were obtained from blood. These receptors were obtained from a man aged 18 to 30 in good health. CDR3s include the opening cysteine and the closing phenylalanine or tryptophan. D genes are given only for firm matches. Not all rows give a size; the values are once, few, many and, for expanded clones, a class.

clone size: .
D gene: .
CDR3 length: 13
V gene: TRBV7-2
J gene: TRBJ2-5
CDR3 protein: CASSPRRVETQYF
CDR3 DNA: TGTGCCAGCAGCCCCCGAAGGGTGGAGACCCAGTACTTC

clone size: .
D gene: .
CDR3 length: 14
V gene: TRBV7-9
J gene: TRBJ1-2
CDR3 protein: CASSLHGPQGGYTF
CDR3 DNA: TGTGCCAGCAGCTTGCATGGCCCCCAGGGCGGCTACACCTTC

clone size: once
D gene: .
CDR3 length: 15
V gene: TRBV15
J gene: TRBJ1-2
CDR3 protein: CATSRDRAAFFSYTF
CDR3 DNA: TGTGCCACCAGCAGAGATAGGGCAGCTTTCTTCAGCTACACCTTC

clone size: .
D gene: .
CDR3 length: 17
V gene: TRBV7-9
J gene: TRBJ1-4
CDR3 protein: CASSLGSWGATNEKLFF
CDR3 DNA: TGTGCCAGCAGCTTAGGATCGTGGGGGGCAACTAATGAAAAACTGTTTTTT

clone size: .
D gene: TRBD2
CDR3 length: 16
V gene: TRBV6-1
J gene: TRBJ2-7
CDR3 protein: CASSGGERGGTYEQYF
CDR3 DNA: TGTGCCAGCAGTGGCGGCGAGCGGGGTGGAACCTACGAGCAGTACTTC

clone size: .
D gene: .
CDR3 length: 13
V gene: TRBV7-2
J gene: TRBJ2-7
CDR3 protein: CASSLAGRYEQYF
CDR3 DNA: TGTGCCAGCAGCTTAGCTGGGAGGTACGAGCAGTACTTC

clone size: .
D gene: .
CDR3 length: 13
V gene: TRBV2
J gene: TRBJ2-1
CDR3 protein: CASNDAGYNEQFF
CDR3 DNA: TGTGCCAGCAATGATGCGGGGTACAATGAGCAGTTCTTC

clone size: .
D gene: .
CDR3 length: 16
V gene: TRBV28
J gene: TRBJ2-7
CDR3 protein: CASSLRGQVMTYEQYF
CDR3 DNA: TGTGCCAGCAGTTTGCGCGGGCAGGTCATGACCTACGAGCAGTACTTC

clone size: .
D gene: .
CDR3 length: 13
V gene: TRBV27
J gene: TRBJ1-6
CDR3 protein: CASSLLGNSPLHF
CDR3 DNA: TGTGCCAGCAGTTTATTGGGCAATTCACCCCTCCACTTT

clone size: .
D gene: .
CDR3 length: 11
V gene: TRBV6-6
J gene: TRBJ1-2
CDR3 protein: CASGVRYGYTF
CDR3 DNA: TGTGCCAGCGGTGTGCGGTATGGCTACACCTTC

clone size: .
D gene: .
CDR3 length: 11
V gene: TRBV6-2/TRBV6-3
J gene: TRBJ2-7
CDR3 protein: CASSQNYEQYF
CDR3 DNA: TGTGCCAGCAGTCAAAACTACGAGCAGTACTTC

clone size: .
D gene: TRBD2
CDR3 length: 17
V gene: TRBV11-2
J gene: TRBJ2-3
CDR3 protein: CASSLGPSGGALDTQYF
CDR3 DNA: TGTGCCAGCAGCTTAGGGCCCAGCGGGGGGGCTCTAGATACGCAGTATTTT

clone size: .
D gene: TRBD1
CDR3 length: 15
V gene: TRBV5-6
J gene: TRBJ1-1
CDR3 protein: CASDSGTGGLTEAFF
CDR3 DNA: TGTGCCAGCGATTCCGGGACAGGGGGCTTAACTGAAGCTTTCTTT

clone size: .
D gene: .
CDR3 length: 13
V gene: TRBV6-1
J gene: TRBJ1-1
CDR3 protein: CASSDLKNTEAFF
CDR3 DNA: TGTGCCAGCAGTGACCTCAAGAACACTGAAGCTTTCTTT

clone size: once
D gene: TRBD1
CDR3 length: 15
V gene: TRBV9
J gene: TRBJ2-5
CDR3 protein: CASSVAGTGQETQYF
CDR3 DNA: TGTGCCAGCAGCGTAGCCGGGACAGGTCAAGAGACCCAGTACTTC

clone size: .
D gene: TRBD1
CDR3 length: 17
V gene: TRBV27
J gene: TRBJ2-3
CDR3 protein: CASSLSRQGLGTDTQYF
CDR3 DNA: TGTGCCAGCAGTTTATCGAGACAGGGATTAGGCACAGATACGCAGTATTTT

clone size: .
D gene: .
CDR3 length: 14
V gene: TRBV28
J gene: TRBJ1-6
CDR3 protein: CASRSGQYNSPLHF
CDR3 DNA: TGTGCCAGCAGGTCCGGGCAATATAATTCACCCCTCCACTTT

clone size: .
D gene: .
CDR3 length: 11
V gene: TRBV10-2
J gene: TRBJ2-7
CDR3 protein: CASTGFYEQYF
CDR3 DNA: TGCGCCAGTACAGGGTTCTACGAGCAGTACTTC

clone size: .
D gene: TRBD1
CDR3 length: 15
V gene: TRBV6-5
J gene: TRBJ2-7
CDR3 protein: CASSYQPGGVYEQYF
CDR3 DNA: TGTGCCAGCAGTTACCAGCCAGGGGGTGTATACGAGCAGTACTTC

clone size: .
D gene: .
CDR3 length: 14
V gene: TRBV6-5
J gene: TRBJ1-1
CDR3 protein: CASSAGHPNTEAFF
CDR3 DNA: TGTGCCAGCAGCGCGGGACACCCGAACACTGAAGCTTTCTTT

clone size: .
D gene: TRBD1
CDR3 length: 14
V gene: TRBV6-5
J gene: TRBJ2-3
CDR3 protein: CASSRGQGIDTQYF
CDR3 DNA: TGTGCCAGCAGCCGGGGACAGGGAATAGATACGCAGTATTTT

clone size: .
D gene: .
CDR3 length: 14
V gene: TRBV5-1
J gene: TRBJ2-7
CDR3 protein: CASSLGGGVHEQYF
CDR3 DNA: TGCGCCAGCAGCTTGGGAGGGGGAGTCCACGAGCAGTACTTC

clone size: .
D gene: TRBD1
CDR3 length: 15
V gene: TRBV6-1
J gene: TRBJ2-7
CDR3 protein: CASSERTGVGSEQYF
CDR3 DNA: TGTGCCAGCAGTGAACGGACAGGTGTTGGGTCCGAGCAGTACTTC

clone size: .
D gene: .
CDR3 length: 16
V gene: TRBV18
J gene: TRBJ2-3
CDR3 protein: CASSLRDSSGTDTQYF
CDR3 DNA: TGTGCCAGCTCCCTCAGGGACTCCAGTGGCACAGATACGCAGTATTTT

clone size: .
D gene: TRBD1
CDR3 length: 13
V gene: TRBV18
J gene: TRBJ1-6
CDR3 protein: CASSQDRNSPLHF
CDR3 DNA: TGTGCCAGCTCACAGGACAGGAATTCACCCCTCCACTTT

clone size: .
D gene: .
CDR3 length: 13
V gene: TRBV6-5
J gene: TRBJ1-2
CDR3 protein: CASSPGGGYGYTF
CDR3 DNA: TGTGCCAGCAGCCCCGGGGGGGGTTATGGCTACACCTTC

clone size: .
D gene: .
CDR3 length: 13
V gene: TRBV3-1/TRBV3-2
J gene: TRBJ2-1
CDR3 protein: CASSPDWRSEQFF
CDR3 DNA: TGTGCCAGCAGCCCGGATTGGAGGAGTGAGCAGTTCTTC

clone size: .
D gene: .
CDR3 length: 16
V gene: TRBV5-1
J gene: TRBJ1-4
CDR3 protein: CASSLEGATKNEKLFF
CDR3 DNA: TGCGCCAGCAGCTTGGAAGGGGCCACAAAAAATGAAAAACTGTTTTTT

clone size: once
D gene: TRBD1
CDR3 length: 12
V gene: TRBV19
J gene: TRBJ1-6
CDR3 protein: CASTGGNSPLHF
CDR3 DNA: TGTGCCAGTACAGGGGGTAATTCACCCCTCCACTTT

clone size: .
D gene: .
CDR3 length: 15
V gene: TRBV27
J gene: TRBJ2-1
CDR3 protein: CASSLDSGAYNEQFF
CDR3 DNA: TGTGCCAGCAGTTTAGACTCGGGGGCCTACAATGAGCAGTTCTTC

clone size: .
D gene: .
CDR3 length: 16
V gene: TRBV7-2
J gene: TRBJ1-3
CDR3 protein: CASSLGDSPPGNTIYF
CDR3 DNA: TGTGCCAGCAGCTTAGGAGACAGCCCTCCTGGAAACACCATATATTTT

clone size: .
D gene: .
CDR3 length: 11
V gene: TRBV27
J gene: TRBJ1-1
CDR3 protein: CASSFGLEAFF
CDR3 DNA: TGTGCCAGCAGTTTCGGTCTTGAAGCTTTCTTT

clone size: .
D gene: .
CDR3 length: 13
V gene: TRBV29-1
J gene: TRBJ1-1
CDR3 protein: CSVEDLRRTEAFF
CDR3 DNA: TGCAGCGTTGAAGATCTTCGGAGGACTGAAGCTTTCTTT

clone size: .
D gene: TRBD1
CDR3 length: 16
V gene: TRBV3-1/TRBV3-2
J gene: TRBJ2-7
CDR3 protein: CASSLYGQGSAYEQYF
CDR3 DNA: TGTGCCAGCAGTCTCTATGGACAGGGGTCGGCCTACGAGCAGTACTTC

clone size: few
D gene: TRBD2
CDR3 length: 14
V gene: TRBV2
J gene: TRBJ2-5
CDR3 protein: CASTLLASQETQYF
CDR3 DNA: TGTGCCAGCACTCTACTAGCGAGTCAAGAGACCCAGTACTTC

clone size: once
D gene: .
CDR3 length: 16
V gene: TRBV6-5
J gene: TRBJ1-4
CDR3 protein: CASSLGNRASNEKLFF
CDR3 DNA: TGTGCCAGCAGTTTAGGGAACAGGGCCTCTAATGAAAAACTGTTTTTT

clone size: .
D gene: .
CDR3 length: 16
V gene: TRBV4-2
J gene: TRBJ2-2
CDR3 protein: CASSQEGLTNTGELFF
CDR3 DNA: TGTGCCAGCAGCCAAGAGGGACTTACGAACACCGGGGAGCTGTTTTTT

clone size: .
D gene: .
CDR3 length: 15
V gene: TRBV6-5
J gene: TRBJ1-1
CDR3 protein: CASSVITGFYTEAFF
CDR3 DNA: TGTGCCAGCAGCGTTATAACAGGGTTTTACACTGAAGCTTTCTTT

clone size: .
D gene: TRBD1
CDR3 length: 16
V gene: TRBV27
J gene: TRBJ2-1
CDR3 protein: CASSLPGQGLLWEQFF
CDR3 DNA: TGTGCCAGCAGTTTACCCGGACAGGGGTTACTTTGGGAGCAGTTCTTC

clone size: once
D gene: .
CDR3 length: 13
V gene: TRBV5-1
J gene: TRBJ2-3
CDR3 protein: CASSGRLSDTQYF
CDR3 DNA: TGCGCCAGCAGCGGGAGACTTTCAGATACGCAGTATTTT

clone size: .
D gene: .
CDR3 length: 10
V gene: TRBV19
J gene: TRBJ1-2
CDR3 protein: CASSIYGYTF
CDR3 DNA: TGTGCCAGTAGTATCTATGGCTACACCTTC

clone size: .
D gene: TRBD2
CDR3 length: 15
V gene: TRBV3-1/TRBV3-2
J gene: TRBJ2-7
CDR3 protein: CASSRTSGDLYEQYF
CDR3 DNA: TGTGCCAGCAGCCGGACTAGCGGGGACCTATACGAGCAGTACTTC